This T cell receptor (beta chain) was sequenced for a study of identical twins. Broader study findings: High-abundance cord blood beta clonotypes had fewer insertions; memory repertoires showed none. Where out-of-frame alpha sequences were twin-shared, they showed excess low generation probability.

Unique molecular identifiers were in the cDNA, with template-switch universal primer binding. One entry per CDR3 protein, called by TCRdb with MiXCR from the 5' RACE reads. Of about 570,000 distinct CDR3 sequences in the sample, 9% to 10% were seen once. This CDR3 is 14 amino acids long. Germline CDR1 and CDR2: SGHVS and FNYEAQ. Trimming stripped 6 bases from V and 5 bases from J, with 15 bases between. Worth noting for this clonotype: The target antigen is unknown.

These data also featured in a second study, about yellow fever vaccine responses in identical twins. That work contributes: Each twin's T cell response to the vaccine was reported to look partly convergent and partly personalized.

Input material: PBMCs. The sequence came from a woman aged 18-29 years in good health. This chain connects TRBV7-6 to TRBJ2-3; D is unclear. The CDR3 here is CASSPRAGQDTQYF. The CDR3 DNA reads as TGTGCCAGCAGTCCAAGGGCAGGTCAAGATACGCAGTATTTT.